The rows below give T cell receptor beta chains drawn from one sample of a study of blood T cell repertoires in COVID-19. Method: immunoSEQ multiplex PCR; TCRdb's copy keeps in-frame clones and lacks some. There are about 160,000 clones in the sample; around 74% occur only once, and about 7.8% lies in the top ten. The sample comprised peripheral blood. Receptors were obtained from a woman aged 60 to 75 with COVID-19, enrolled during active disease. Both conserved end residues are part of each CDR3. Each record gives: V gene, J gene, D gene, clone size, CDR3 protein, CDR3 DNA. D genes are given only for firm matches. Size is omitted from some rows. Given values are once, few, many or a class for expanded clones.

V gene: TRBV5-1; J gene: TRBJ2-1; D gene: NA; clone size: NA; CDR3 protein: CASSSGQPDNEQFF; CDR3 DNA: TGCGCCAGCAGCTCCGGACAACCGGACAATGAGCAGTTCTTC
V gene: TRBV13; J gene: TRBJ2-7; D gene: TRBD2; clone size: NA; CDR3 protein: CASSSGGITYEQYF; CDR3 DNA: TGTGCCAGCAGCTCGGGGGGGATCACCTACGAGCAGTACTTC
V gene: TRBV28; J gene: TRBJ1-6; D gene: TRBD1; clone size: NA; CDR3 protein: CASSAPGQGNNSPLHF; CDR3 DNA: TGTGCCAGCAGTGCACCGGGACAGGGGAACAATTCACCCCTCCACTTT
V gene: TRBV11-3; J gene: TRBJ2-1; D gene: TRBD2; clone size: NA; CDR3 protein: CASSPGLAGGNEQFF; CDR3 DNA: TGTGCCAGCAGCCCGGGACTAGCGGGGGGGAATGAGCAGTTCTTC
V gene: TRBV7-6; J gene: TRBJ1-3; D gene: NA; clone size: NA; CDR3 protein: CASSRDVAWSSGNTIYF; CDR3 DNA: TGTGCCAGCAGCCGAGACGTTGCCTGGAGCTCTGGAAACACCATATATTTT
V gene: TRBV27; J gene: TRBJ1-1; D gene: NA; clone size: NA; CDR3 protein: CASKFLPGLDTEAFF; CDR3 DNA: TGTGCCAGCAAGTTCCTTCCGGGACTGGACACTGAAGCTTTCTTT
V gene: TRBV27; J gene: TRBJ2-5; D gene: TRBD2; clone size: NA; CDR3 protein: CASSWGLAGGGTQETQYF; CDR3 DNA: TGTGCCAGCAGCTGGGGACTAGCGGGAGGGGGTACTCAAGAGACCCAGTACTTC
V gene: TRBV29-1; J gene: TRBJ2-5; D gene: TRBD2; clone size: NA; CDR3 protein: CSVGRGASGYQETQYF; CDR3 DNA: TGCAGCGTCGGGCGAGGTGCTAGCGGGTACCAAGAGACCCAGTACTTC
V gene: TRBV28; J gene: TRBJ2-5; D gene: NA; clone size: NA; CDR3 protein: CASSLRGSKTQYF; CDR3 DNA: TGTGCCAGCAGTTTAAGGGGAAGTAAGACCCAGTACTTC
V gene: TRBV7-9; J gene: TRBJ2-5; D gene: TRBD2; clone size: once; CDR3 protein: CASSLGRGGRQETQYF; CDR3 DNA: TGTGCCAGCAGCCTAGGGCGGGGGGGCCGGCAAGAGACCCAGTACTTC
V gene: TRBV3-1/TRBV3-2; J gene: TRBJ1-5; D gene: TRBD1; clone size: few; CDR3 protein: CASSMGRGGNQPQHF; CDR3 DNA: TGTGCCAGCTCTATGGGCAGGGGGGGCAATCAGCCCCAGCATTTT
V gene: TRBV28; J gene: TRBJ1-4; D gene: NA; clone size: NA; CDR3 protein: CASSAGGLYEKLFF; CDR3 DNA: TGTGCCAGCAGTGCCGGGGGGCTATATGAAAAACTGTTTTTT
V gene: TRBV12-5; J gene: TRBJ2-7; D gene: TRBD2; clone size: NA; CDR3 protein: CASGLSLSPSSGRYEQYF; CDR3 DNA: TGTGCTAGTGGTTTGTCCCTTTCGCCATCTAGCGGGAGATACGAGCAGTACTTC
V gene: TRBV2; J gene: TRBJ1-2; D gene: TRBD1; clone size: NA; CDR3 protein: CASSEFGTVTYGYTF; CDR3 DNA: TGTGCCAGCAGTGAATTCGGGACAGTAACTTATGGCTACACCTTC
V gene: TRBV4-2; J gene: TRBJ2-3; D gene: NA; clone size: NA; CDR3 protein: CASSHTSEAPTSQYF; CDR3 DNA: TGTGCCAGCAGCCACACCTCGGAGGCCCCTACTTCGCAGTATTTT
V gene: TRBV6-2/TRBV6-3; J gene: TRBJ2-7; D gene: NA; clone size: NA; CDR3 protein: CASSYARISYEQYF; CDR3 DNA: TGTGCCAGCAGTTACGCGCGGATCTCCTACGAGCAGTACTTC
V gene: TRBV5-1; J gene: TRBJ2-2; D gene: NA; clone size: few; CDR3 protein: CASSHAVGRLNTGELFF; CDR3 DNA: TGCGCCAGCTCCCACGCTGTGGGGAGACTAAACACCGGGGAGCTGTTTTTT